This TCR beta chain is drawn from a study of OX40 agonist ivuxolimab in advanced cancers. Study observations and caveats: Clones of CD4+ and CD8+ blood T cells grew by week 6 at doses of 0.1 to 3.0 mg/kg.

Clones were sequenced by immunoSEQ multiplex PCR, and TCRdb holds only the in-frame ones, with some missing. Of fewer than 140,000 clones listed, about nine tenths are singletons. Germline V gene data show CDR1 as SGHTA and CDR2 as FQGNSA. The CDR3 consists of 15 residues. V lost 6 bases to trimming and J lost 3 bases, with 18 bases between them. Comments on this clone: The antigen is not known.

Sequencing used CD4+ or CD8+ T cells sorted from blood, obtained in a trial of the OX40 agonist ivuxolimab. The rearrangement links TRBV7-2 to TRBJ2-7; D might be TRBD2 (6 bases). This receptor was taken from an adult with an advanced solid tumor such as melanoma, head and neck, liver or kidney cancer. Here the CDR3 reads CASRGGAGFSYEQYF. CDR3 bases: TGTGCCAGCAGGGGAGGCGCAGGGTTCAGCTACGAGCAGTACTTC.